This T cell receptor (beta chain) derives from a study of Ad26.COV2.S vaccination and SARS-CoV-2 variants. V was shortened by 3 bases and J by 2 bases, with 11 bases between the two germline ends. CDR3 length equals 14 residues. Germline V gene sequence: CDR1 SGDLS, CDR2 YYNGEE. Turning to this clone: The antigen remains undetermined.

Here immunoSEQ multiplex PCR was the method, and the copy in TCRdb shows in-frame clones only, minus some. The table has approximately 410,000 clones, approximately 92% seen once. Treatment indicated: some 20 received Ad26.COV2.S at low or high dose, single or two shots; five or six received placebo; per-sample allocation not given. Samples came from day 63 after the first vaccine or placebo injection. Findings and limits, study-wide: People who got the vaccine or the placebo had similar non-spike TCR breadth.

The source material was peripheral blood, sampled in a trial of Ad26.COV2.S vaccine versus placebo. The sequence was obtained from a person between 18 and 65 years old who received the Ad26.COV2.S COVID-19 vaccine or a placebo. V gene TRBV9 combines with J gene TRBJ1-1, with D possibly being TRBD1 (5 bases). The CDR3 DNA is TGTGCCAGCAGCGCGAGCGGGGCCAACACTGAAGCTTTCTTT. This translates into CASSASGANTEAFF.